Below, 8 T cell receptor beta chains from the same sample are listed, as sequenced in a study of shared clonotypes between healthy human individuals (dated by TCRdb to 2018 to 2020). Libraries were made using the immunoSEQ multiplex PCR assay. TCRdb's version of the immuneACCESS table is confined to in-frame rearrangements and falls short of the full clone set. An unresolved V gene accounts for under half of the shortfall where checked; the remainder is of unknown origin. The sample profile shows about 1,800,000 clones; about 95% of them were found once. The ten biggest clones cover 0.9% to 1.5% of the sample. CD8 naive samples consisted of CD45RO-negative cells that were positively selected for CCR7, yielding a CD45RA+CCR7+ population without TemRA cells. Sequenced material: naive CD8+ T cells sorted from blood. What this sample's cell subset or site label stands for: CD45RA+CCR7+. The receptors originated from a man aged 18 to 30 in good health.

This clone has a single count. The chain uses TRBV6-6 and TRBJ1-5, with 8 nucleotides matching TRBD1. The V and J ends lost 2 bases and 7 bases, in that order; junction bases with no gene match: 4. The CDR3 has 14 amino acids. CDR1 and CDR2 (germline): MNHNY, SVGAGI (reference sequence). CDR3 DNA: TGTGCCAGCAGTTACGAGACAGGGGACCAGCCCCAGCATTTT. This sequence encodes CASSYETGDQPQHF.

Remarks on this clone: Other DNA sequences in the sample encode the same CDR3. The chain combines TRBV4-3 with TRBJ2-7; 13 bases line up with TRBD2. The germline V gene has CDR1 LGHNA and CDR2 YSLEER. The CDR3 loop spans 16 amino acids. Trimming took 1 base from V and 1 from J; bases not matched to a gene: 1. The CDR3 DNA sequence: TGCGCCAGCAGCCAAGGGACTAGCGGGAGTTCCTACGAGCAGTACTTC. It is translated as CASSQGTSGSSYEQYF.

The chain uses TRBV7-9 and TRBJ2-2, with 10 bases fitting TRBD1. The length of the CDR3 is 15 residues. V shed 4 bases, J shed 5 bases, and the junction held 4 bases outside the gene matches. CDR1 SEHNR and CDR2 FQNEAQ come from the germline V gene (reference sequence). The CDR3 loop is CASSWDRGLTGELFF. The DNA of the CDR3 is TGTGCCAGCAGCTGGGACAGGGGTCTGACCGGGGAGCTGTTTTTT.

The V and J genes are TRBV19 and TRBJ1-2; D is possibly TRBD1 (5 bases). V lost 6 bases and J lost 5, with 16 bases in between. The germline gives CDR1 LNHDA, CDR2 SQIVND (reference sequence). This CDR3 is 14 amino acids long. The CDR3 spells CASSRDPSWYGYTF. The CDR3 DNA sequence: TGTGCCAGTAGCCGGGACCCTTCCTGGTATGGCTACACCTTC.

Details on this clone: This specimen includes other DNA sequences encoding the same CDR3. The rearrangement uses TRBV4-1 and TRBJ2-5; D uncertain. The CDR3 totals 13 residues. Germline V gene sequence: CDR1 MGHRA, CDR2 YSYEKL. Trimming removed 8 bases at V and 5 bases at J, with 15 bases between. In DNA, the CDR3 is TGCGCCAGCTCCCAAGCGTCCGGGGAGACCCAGTACTTC. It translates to CASSQASGETQYF.

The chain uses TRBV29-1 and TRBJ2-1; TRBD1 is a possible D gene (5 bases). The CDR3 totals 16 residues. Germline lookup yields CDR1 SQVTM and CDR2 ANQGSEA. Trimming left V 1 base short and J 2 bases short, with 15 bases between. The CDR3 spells CSVEGVEGQAYNEQFF. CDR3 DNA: TGCAGCGTTGAAGGGGTTGAAGGACAAGCCTACAATGAGCAGTTCTTC.

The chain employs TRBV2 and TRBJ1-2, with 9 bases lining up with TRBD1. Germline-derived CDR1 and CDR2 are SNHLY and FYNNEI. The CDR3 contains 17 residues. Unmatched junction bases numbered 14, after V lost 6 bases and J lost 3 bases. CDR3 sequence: CASSSLTRDRAYYGYTF. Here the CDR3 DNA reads TGTGCCAGCAGCTCCCTGACCCGGGACAGGGCTTACTATGGCTACACCTTC.

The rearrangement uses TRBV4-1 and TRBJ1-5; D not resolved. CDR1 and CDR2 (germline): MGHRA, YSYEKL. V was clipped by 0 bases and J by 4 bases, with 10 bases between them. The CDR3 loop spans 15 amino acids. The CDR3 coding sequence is TGCGCCAGCAGCCAAGAGGGGAACCTAAATCAGCCCCAGCATTTT. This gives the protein CASSQEGNLNQPQHF.